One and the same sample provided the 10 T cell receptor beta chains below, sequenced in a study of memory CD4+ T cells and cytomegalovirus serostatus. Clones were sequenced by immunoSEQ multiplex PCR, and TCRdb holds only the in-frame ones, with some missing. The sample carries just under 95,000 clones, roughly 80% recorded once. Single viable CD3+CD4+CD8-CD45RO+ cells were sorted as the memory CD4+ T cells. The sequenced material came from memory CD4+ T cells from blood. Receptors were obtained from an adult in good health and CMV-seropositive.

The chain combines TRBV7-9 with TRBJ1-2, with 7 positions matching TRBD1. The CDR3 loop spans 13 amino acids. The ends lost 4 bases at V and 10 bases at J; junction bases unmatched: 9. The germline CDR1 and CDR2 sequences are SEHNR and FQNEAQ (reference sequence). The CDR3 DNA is TGTGCCAGCAGCTATACCGGGACAGAGTTCTACACCTTC. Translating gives CASSYTGTEFYTF.

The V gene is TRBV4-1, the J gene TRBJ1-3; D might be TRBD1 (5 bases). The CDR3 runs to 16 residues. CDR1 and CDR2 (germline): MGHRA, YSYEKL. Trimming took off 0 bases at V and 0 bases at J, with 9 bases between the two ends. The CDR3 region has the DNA TGCGCCAGCAGCCAAGATGTGGGGGACTCTGGAAACACCATATATTTT. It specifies CASSQDVGDSGNTIYF.

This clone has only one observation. This chain's CDR3 is CASRGGGWGTEAFF. The CDR3 DNA reads as TGTGCCAGCAGGGGCGGGGGCTGGGGCACTGAAGCTTTCTTT. The chain has TRBV28 and TRBJ1-1, with D perhaps matching TRBD1 (6 bases). CDR3 length: 14 amino acids. Germline V gene data show CDR1 as MDHEN and CDR2 as SYDVKM. Trimming removed 6 bases at V and 4 bases at J, with 15 bases between.

The CDR3 sequence is CASSPPSAAQETQYF. As DNA, the CDR3 is TGTGCCAGCAGTCCCCCGAGCGCGGCCCAAGAGACCCAGTACTTC. The rearrangement links TRBV27 to TRBJ2-5; D gene ambiguous. CDR1 is MNHEY, CDR2 SMNVEV, per germline (reference sequence). The CDR3 is 15 amino acids. The germline V and J ends were trimmed by 5 bases and 1 base, with 14 bases remaining between them.

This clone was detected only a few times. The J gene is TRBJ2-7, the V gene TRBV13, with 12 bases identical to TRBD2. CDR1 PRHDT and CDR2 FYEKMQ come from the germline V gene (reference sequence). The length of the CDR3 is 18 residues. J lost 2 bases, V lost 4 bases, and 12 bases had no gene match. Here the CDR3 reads CASSSPLGASGRAYEQYF. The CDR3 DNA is TGTGCCAGCAGCTCCCCTCTCGGGGCTAGCGGGAGGGCCTACGAGCAGTACTTC.

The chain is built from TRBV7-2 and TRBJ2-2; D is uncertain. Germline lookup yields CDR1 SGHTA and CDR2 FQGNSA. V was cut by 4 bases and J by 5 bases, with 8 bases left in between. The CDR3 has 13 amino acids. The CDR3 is CASSSSSTGELFF. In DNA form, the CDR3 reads TGTGCCAGCAGCTCCAGTAGTACCGGGGAGCTGTTTTTT.

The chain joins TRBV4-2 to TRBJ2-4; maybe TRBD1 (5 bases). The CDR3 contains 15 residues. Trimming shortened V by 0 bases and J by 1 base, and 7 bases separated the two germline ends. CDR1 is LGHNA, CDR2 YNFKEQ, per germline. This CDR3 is CASSQDAGAKNIQYF. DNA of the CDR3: TGTGCCAGCAGCCAAGATGCAGGGGCCAAAAACATTCAGTACTTC.

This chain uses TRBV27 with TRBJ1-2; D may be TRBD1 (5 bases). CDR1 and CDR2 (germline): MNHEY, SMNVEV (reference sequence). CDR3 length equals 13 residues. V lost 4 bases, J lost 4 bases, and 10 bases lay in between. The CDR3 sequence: CASSWRGGYGYTF. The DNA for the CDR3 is TGTGCCAGCAGTTGGAGGGGTGGCTATGGCTACACCTTC.

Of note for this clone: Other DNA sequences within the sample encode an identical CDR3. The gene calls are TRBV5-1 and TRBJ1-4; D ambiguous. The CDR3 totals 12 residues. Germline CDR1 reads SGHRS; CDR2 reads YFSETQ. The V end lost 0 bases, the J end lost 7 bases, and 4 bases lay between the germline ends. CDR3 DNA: TGCGCCAGCAGCTTGGACGGTGAAAAACTGTTTTTT. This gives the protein CASSLDGEKLFF.

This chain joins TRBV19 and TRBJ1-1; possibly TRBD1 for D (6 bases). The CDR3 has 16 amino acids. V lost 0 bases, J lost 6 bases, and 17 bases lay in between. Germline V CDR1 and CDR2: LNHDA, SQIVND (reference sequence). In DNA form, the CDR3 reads TGTGCCAGTAGTATAGATCTCGGGCAGGGGTTGGCTGAAGCTTTCTTT. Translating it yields CASSIDLGQGLAEAFF.